This entry concerns a single T cell receptor (beta chain). This clone is a singleton in its sample. The antigen this receptor binds is unknown. Base qualities are missing; no much larger clone stands one base away. The data derive from a study of vaccination effects on CD4 cells after COVID-19 (dated by TCRdb to between 2020 and 2023). Study-wide context: Across the study, the median time from the second dose to post-vaccine sampling was 72 days (range 14 to 241). SARS-CoV-2 spike-specific CD4+ TCR repertoires were compared before and after mRNA vaccination in COVID-19 convalescent patients and in infection-naive vaccine recipients. Altogether, nine to ten COVID-19 convalescent patients and 4 SARS-CoV-2-naive healthy vaccine recipients made up the full study. Cultures from other donors in the study were sequenced using the Oncomine TCR Beta short-read assay on an Illumina iSeq 100.

Receptor amplification or capture employed the immunoSEQ multiplex PCR assay. DNA from the cultured, isolated CD4+ T cells was subjected to TCR beta CDR3 sequencing. Per the source publication's procedure: Non-productive TCR sequences were removed, reads were trimmed to the CDR3 region, and CDR3s of at least 7 amino acids were retained. Antigen-specific clonotypes were identified with the MANAFEST web app by comparing expansion in peptide wells against reference cultures. To count as positive, a clone had to show expansion at FDR<0.05 compared with the reference and with all other wells, an odds ratio above 5, and a frequency above 0.1% in two replicate wells. A clonotype was defined as cross-reactive if the clonotype was significantly expanded both in SARS-CoV-2 spike wells and in at least one common cold coronavirus spike condition. CDR3 similarity was assessed by Levenshtein distance using the stringdist R package, and unrooted trees were constructed with ape in R 3.6.1. The table was pulled from immuneACCESS by TCRdb, which kept in-frame rearrangements only. Such tables lose some clones; where checked, under half of the loss comes from unresolved V genes, and the rest has no known cause. V and J calls and clone size are those listed in that table; D and trimming were worked out from the DNA. The sample has 25,000 to 35,000 clones on record, roughly 85% of them singletons. 1.4% of the sample is held by the ten biggest clonotypes.

Results and caveats for the whole study, not just this receptor: Among healthy vaccine recipients, nearly all vaccine-induced clones were SARS-CoV-2 mono-reactive, and just 1 of 255 was cross-reactive with common cold coronaviruses. Limitations of the study were the small number of convalescent patients and the absence of early post-infection timepoints. Clones induced by infection and clones induced by vaccination both contracted markedly at late timepoints after vaccination, which fits with T cell responses waning over time.

The ViraFEST assay stimulated PBMC with viral peptide pools and then used TCR sequencing to identify antigen-specific CD4+ T cell clonotypes by expansion. After less than eleven days of culture, CD4+ T cells were isolated with the EasySep CD4+ T cell isolation kit. Two doses of either the BNT162b2 or the mRNA-1273 mRNA SARS-CoV-2 vaccine were administered to participants. The absence of prior SARS-CoV-2 infection in healthy vaccine recipients was confirmed by negative nucleocapsid antibodies before and after vaccination. Over 1.5 million PBMC per well were cultured with 10 ug/ml peptides in IMDM containing approximately 4.7% human AB serum, about 9 IU/ml IL-2 and gentamicin. On days 3 and 7, half of the culture medium was replaced with fresh IL-2-containing medium. Unless noted otherwise, every peptide stimulation condition was grown in triplicate wells. PBMC were separated from whole blood using Ficoll-Paque Plus gradient centrifugation and were then either cryopreserved at -140C or used fresh. The overlapping peptide pools covered the spike proteins of SARS-CoV-2 as well as those of the common cold coronaviruses HCoV-NL63, HCoV-OC43 and HCoV-229E. Genomic DNA was extracted from cultured CD4+ T cells with the QIAamp micro DNA kit.

V drops 0 bases and J drops 0 bases, leaving 14 bases in between. Looking up the germline V gene yields CDR1 LGHNT and CDR2 FRNRAP. The CDR3 runs 17 residues from the cysteine to the phenylalanine. The kept DNA is CDR3 alone, 51 bases in frame from the first base. Sequences were derived from CD4+ T cells from PBMCs cultured with HCoV-NL63 spike peptides, sampled after COVID-19 vaccination. Taken with the paper, the label for cell subset or site translates to: HCoV-NL63 spike overlapping peptide pool stimulation. The sequence came from a human donor who received a COVID-19 vaccine. Some clones in this sample may be carry-over from other donors' samples. The chain uses TRBV12-5 and TRBJ1-1; no D gene call is confident. The nucleotide sequence is TGTGCTAGTGGTTTGGTAGTTGGGTCAGCCATGAACACTGAAGCTTTCTTT. Translated, it gives CASGLVVGSAMNTEAFF.